Sequencing of this T cell receptor (beta chain) was carried out in a study of identical twins. The V gene's germline CDR1 is SGHTA and CDR2 FQGTGA. V was shortened by 8 bases and J by 5 bases, with 15 bases between the two germline ends. The length of the CDR3 is 13 residues. TCRdb re-analysed the 5' RACE reads in MiXCR, keeping a single row per CDR3 protein. The sample has a few hundred thousand distinct CDR3 sequences; roughly 13% are singletons. The same sample was also used in a study of yellow fever vaccine responses in identical twins.

The chain has TRBV7-3 and TRBJ2-5; TRBD1 or TRBD2 may be the D gene (5 bases each). The source material was memory (CD45RO+) T cells sorted from blood. This TCR was recovered from a woman under 30 in good health. In DNA, the CDR3 is TGTGCCAGCTCCCGGGACGGGATGGAGACCCAGTACTTC. Protein: CASSRDGMETQYF.